These 27 T cell receptor beta chains came from one sample sequenced in a study of spatial heterogeneity in lung cancer. The time point was: sample taken at primary tumor resection. Whole RNA, which was extracted from tumor, nontumor lung tissue or frozen PBMC, was sequenced without any cell sorting. One entry per CDR3 protein, called by TCRdb with MiXCR from the 5' RACE reads. The sample shows approximately 21,000 distinct CDR3 sequences, 2.5% to 4% of them seen only once. The sample was PBMCs, taken at surgery. The receptors derive from a female donor with early-stage non-small cell lung cancer.

This clonotype was observed a few times. J is TRBJ2-5 and V is TRBV6-4; 8 bases line up with TRBD2. Germline V gives CDR1 MRHNA, CDR2 SNTAGT. CDR3 length equals 16 residues. The ends lost 6 bases at V and 2 bases at J; junction bases unmatched: 11. CDR3 loop: CASSARAGAGQETQYF. Written as DNA, the CDR3 is TGTGCCAGCAGCGCCCGAGCGGGAGCGGGGCAAGAGACCCAGTACTTC.

This clonotype was counted at least ten times. The CDR3 sequence is CASSLASAIWTSEKSNTGELFF. In nucleotides, the CDR3 is TGTGCCAGCAGCTTAGCTTCGGCAATTTGGACTAGCGAAAAATCGAACACCGGGGAGCTGTTTTTT. The chain links TRBV11-1 to TRBJ2-2; 9 nucleotides match TRBD2. The germline V gene encodes CDR1 SGHAT and CDR2 FQDESV (reference sequence). V dropped 0 bases and J dropped 0; count of bases not matched to a gene: 17. The CDR3 covers 22 residues.

This clonotype has ten or more counts. The rearrangement links TRBV18 to TRBJ2-1, with D tentatively TRBD2 (5 bases). The CDR3 runs to 13 residues. Germline V gives CDR1 KGHSH, CDR2 LQKENI. Trimming left V 3 bases short and J 4 bases short, with 7 bases between. The CDR3 DNA sequence: TGTGCCAGCTCACCCGGAGGTTACAATGAGCAGTTCTTC. Its protein is CASSPGGYNEQFF.

This clonotype occurred many times. The chain carries TRBV7-9 and TRBJ2-1, with TRBD2 matching 11 bases. This CDR3 contains 15 residues. V shed 5 bases and J 8 bases; nucleotides not matched to a gene: 8. Germline V gene data show CDR1 as SEHNR and CDR2 as FQNEAQ (reference sequence). CDR3 amino acids: CASSPGLAELHEQFF. For the CDR3, the DNA is TGTGCCAGCAGCCCGGGACTAGCGGAGCTTCATGAGCAGTTCTTC.

With regard to this clonotype: A junction end diverges from the germline sequence, so it may reflect a read error. The chain carries TRBV6-1 and TRBJ1-2, with 8 bases that match TRBD1. CDR1 MNHNS and CDR2 SASEGT come from the germline V gene. The CDR3 is 14 amino acids. The DNA for the CDR3 is TGTGTCAGCAACGACAGGGGTGGTGACTATGGCTACACCTTC. It specifies CVSNDRGGDYGYTF.

This clonotype was recorded many times. The chain links TRBV18 to TRBJ1-5; D uncertain. The V gene lost 3 bases and the J gene lost 2 bases, with 11 bases spanning the gap. The germline V gene has CDR1 KGHSH and CDR2 LQKENI. The CDR3 is 15 residues long. CDR3 bases: TGTGCCAGCTCACCTGATGGAGATCGCAATCAGCCCCAGCATTTT. It encodes CASSPDGDRNQPQHF.

This clonotype has ten or more counts. This chain joins TRBV9 and TRBJ2-1; D is possibly TRBD1 or TRBD2 (5 bases each). Germline-derived CDR1 and CDR2 are SGDLS and YYNGEE. The ends were cut back, 7 bases at V and 4 bases at J, with 9 bases in the middle. The CDR3 extends over 12 amino acids. The CDR3 DNA is TGTGCCAGCTCTGGGGGATACAATGAGCAGTTCTTC. It is translated as CASSGGYNEQFF.

By sample fraction, this clonotype is medium-sized. The CDR3 sequence is CSVGSNYGYTF. CDR3 bases: TGCAGCGTTGGCAGTAACTATGGCTACACCTTC. This chain joins TRBV29-1 and TRBJ1-2; D is unresolved. The CDR3 spans 11 residues. V dropped 4 bases and J dropped 1 base, with 4 bases sitting between them. Germline V gene lookup returns CDR1 SQVTM and CDR2 ANQGSEA.

In its sample, this clonotype was seen many times. This rearrangement joins TRBV9 to TRBJ2-1; D remains unclear. CDR1 SGDLS and CDR2 YYNGEE come from the germline V gene. V shed 0 bases and J shed 8 bases, with 9 bases lying between them. This CDR3 is built from 13 residues. CDR3: CASSVESGDEQFF. CDR3 DNA: TGTGCCAGCAGCGTAGAGTCTGGGGATGAGCAGTTCTTC.

This clonotype was counted many times. V gene TRBV7-3 combines with J gene TRBJ1-6, with D unclear. V was trimmed by 5 bases and J by 7 bases, leaving 9 bases between them. The CDR3 totals 13 residues. Germline V lookup: CDR1 SGHTA, CDR2 FQGTGA. The CDR3 sequence is CASSPTINSPLHF. CDR3 nucleotide sequence: TGTGCCAGCAGCCCCACGATAAATTCACCCCTCCACTTT.

This clonotype was seen many times. The rearrangement uses TRBV5-6 and TRBJ2-7; D is undetermined. The CDR3 totals 12 residues. With 0 bases removed from V and 3 bases from J, the gap between germline ends came to 4 bases. Germline V gene sequence: CDR1 SGHDT, CDR2 YYEEEE. The CDR3 sequence: CASSLVGYEQYF. CDR3 DNA sequence: TGTGCCAGCAGCTTGGTGGGCTACGAGCAGTACTTC.

This clonotype was detected ten times or more. CDR3 bases: TGTGCCAGCAGTCCCTATGCATACAGGGTCGGAGACTATGGCTACACCTTC. Encoded protein: CASSPYAYRVGDYGYTF. The J gene is TRBJ1-2, the V gene TRBV27; TRBD1 might be the D (6 bases). Trimming cost V 5 bases and J 3 bases, with 22 bases left between them. CDR3 length equals 17 residues. Germline V gene lookup returns CDR1 MNHEY and CDR2 SMNVEV (reference sequence).

This clonotype showed up just a few times. The chain uses TRBV20-1 and TRBJ2-3, with 10 positions matching TRBD2. The CDR3 extends over 14 amino acids. CDR1 is DFQATT, CDR2 SNEGSKA, per germline (reference sequence). V trimming: 6 bases; J trimming: 8 bases; junction bases outside the gene matches: 11. The DNA for the CDR3 is TGCAGTGCCAACCACCTAGCGGGAGTAGTTACGCAGTATTTT. Its translation is CSANHLAGVVTQYF.

This clonotype has at least ten counts. CDR3 amino acids: CASSQTGSYEQYF. CDR3 bases: TGTGCCAGCAGCCAGACAGGGTCGTACGAGCAGTACTTC. V usage is TRBV16 and J usage is TRBJ2-7, with 7 nucleotides matching TRBD1. The CDR3 contains 13 residues. The junction had 3 bases not matched to a gene; V was cut back by 3 bases and J by 4 bases. Per germline, CDR1 KGHSY and CDR2 FQNENV.

In its sample, this clonotype was seen many times. The V and J genes are TRBV29-1 and TRBJ2-1; D is undetermined. Germline loops: CDR1 SQVTM, CDR2 ANQGSEA. The length of the CDR3 is 10 residues. V was clipped by 4 bases and J by 5 bases, with 3 bases between them. CDR3 DNA sequence: TGCAGCGTTGTGGACAATGAGCAGTTCTTC. Translated, it gives CSVVDNEQFF.

This clonotype was detected many times. The rearrangement uses TRBV29-1 and TRBJ2-2; 10 positions agree with TRBD1. CDR3 length: 15 residues. From germline, CDR1 is SQVTM and CDR2 ANQGSEA. Trimming at V came to 6 bases and at J to 2 bases, leaving 6 bases not matched to a gene. CDR3 in DNA: TGCAGCGTGCGGGGACAGGGGTCTAACACCGGGGAGCTGTTTTTT. It specifies CSVRGQGSNTGELFF.

Sample share makes this clonotype medium-sized. CDR3 nucleotide sequence: TGCGCCAGCAGCCCCGAGGGACTACCTTGGTACGAGCAGTACTTC. This encodes CASSPEGLPWYEQYF. This chain links TRBV5-1 with TRBJ2-7; 7 nucleotides match TRBD2. CDR3 length: 15 residues. Losses at the gene ends were 4 bases for V and 4 bases for J; bases not matched to a gene: 11. CDR1 is SGHRS and CDR2 is YFSETQ in the germline V gene.

This clonotype appeared many times. The chain carries TRBV7-9 and TRBJ2-3, with a possible D match to TRBD2 (6 bases). Trimming pared 4 bases from V and 0 bases from J, leaving 11 bases between. The CDR3 is 15 amino acids. Germline V gene data show CDR1 as SEHNR and CDR2 as FQNEAQ (reference sequence). CDR3 nucleotide sequence: TGTGCCAGCAGCTGGAGACTAGACAGCACAGATACGCAGTATTTT. Protein: CASSWRLDSTDTQYF.

This clonotype has a count of ten or more. This sequence joins TRBV4-1 and TRBJ1-1; TRBD1 is a possible D gene (5 bases). V was cut by 3 bases and J by 5 bases, with 13 bases left in between. This CDR3 has 14 residues. Germline V lookup: CDR1 MGHRA, CDR2 YSYEKL. CDR3 in DNA: TGCGCCAGCAGCCAGCCCAGGGCCAATACTGAAGCTTTCTTT. Its translation is CASSQPRANTEAFF.

At least ten counts were recorded for this clonotype. This chain links TRBV6-1 with TRBJ2-1; 11 nucleotides line up with TRBD2. Germline V lookup: CDR1 MNHNS, CDR2 SASEGT. The trim removed 6 bases at V and 3 bases at J, leaving 4 bases unmatched. This CDR3 is 15 amino acids long. The CDR3 protein is CASRIAGGFYNEQFF. The CDR3 coding sequence is TGTGCCAGCAGGATAGCGGGAGGGTTCTACAATGAGCAGTTCTTC.

The sample holds many counts of this clonotype. In DNA, the CDR3 is TGTGCCAGCAGACCATGGGGGCAGGGGGCCAACGAGCAGTACTTC. It specifies CASRPWGQGANEQYF. The gene calls are TRBV6-5 and TRBJ2-7, with 8 bases aligning to TRBD1. With 6 bases clipped from V and 5 bases from J, the junction kept 12 bases outside the gene matches. The CDR3 has 15 amino acids. CDR1 and CDR2 (germline): MNHEY, SVGAGI.

This clonotype was seen at least ten times. The CDR3 nucleotides are TGTGCCAGCAGCCCGTTATGGGGGAGGGCCCGCGCAGATACGCAGTATTTT. Its translation: CASSPLWGRARADTQYF. This rearrangement joins TRBV7-9 to TRBJ2-3, with 7 bases fitting TRBD2. This CDR3 region has 17 residues. From germline, CDR1 is SEHNR and CDR2 FQNEAQ (reference sequence). Germline trimming cut 5 bases from V and 4 bases from J; bases unmatched to any gene: 15.

The gene calls are TRBV18 and TRBJ2-7, with 10 bases identical to TRBD1. The CDR3 covers 16 residues. The ends lost 5 bases at V and 2 bases at J; junction bases unmatched: 9. Germline lookup yields CDR1 KGHSH and CDR2 LQKENI. This CDR3 is CASSSETGTGAYEQYF. CDR3 nucleotides: TGTGCCAGCTCATCGGAAACCGGGACAGGGGCCTACGAGCAGTACTTC.

The table lists this clonotype with many counts. The chain joins TRBV9 to TRBJ2-1; D perhaps matches TRBD2 (5 bases). Germline values: CDR1 SGDLS, CDR2 YYNGEE. With 5 bases removed from V and 2 bases from J, the gap between germline ends came to 11 bases. The CDR3 is made up of 14 amino acids. Here the CDR3 reads CASSASSPYNEQFF. The CDR3 nucleotides are TGTGCCAGCAGTGCTTCTAGCCCCTACAATGAGCAGTTCTTC.

The V gene is TRBV4-1, the J gene TRBJ2-2; D is tentatively TRBD1 or TRBD2 (7 bases each). Between the trimmed V and J ends, which lost 5 bases and 5 bases, there was a span of 12 bases. Germline loops: CDR1 MGHRA, CDR2 YSYEKL. The CDR3 covers 14 residues. CDR3 in amino acids: CASSYRGGTGELFF. As DNA, the CDR3 is TGCGCCAGCAGCTACAGGGGAGGGACCGGGGAGCTGTTTTTT.

This clonotype was recorded at least ten times. This chain joins TRBV15 and TRBJ2-2; a possible D gene is TRBD2 (5 bases). The CDR3 has 16 residues. The germline V gene encodes CDR1 LNHNV and CDR2 YYDKDF (reference sequence). Trimming removed 0 bases from V and 2 bases from J, with 10 bases in between. CDR3 in DNA: TGTGCCACCAGCAGAGATAGACTATCCAACACCGGGGAGCTGTTTTTT. Translated: CATSRDRLSNTGELFF.

This clonotype was found many times. The chain has TRBV7-8 and TRBJ1-2; TRBD1 might be the D (5 bases). Germline CDR1 SGHVS, CDR2 FQNEAQ. The CDR3 length is 14 residues. V was cut by 1 base and J by 5 bases, with 11 bases left in between. Here the CDR3 reads CASSLVGGGYGYTF. In nucleotides, the CDR3 is TGTGCCAGCAGCTTAGTTGGCGGGGGATATGGCTACACCTTC.